The rows below give T cell receptor beta chains drawn from one sample of a study of OX40 agonist ivuxolimab in advanced cancers. Libraries were prepared by immunoSEQ multiplex PCR; TCRdb keeps only in-frame clonotypes and omits some of them. The sample shows about 62,000 clones, 85% to 95% of them seen only once. This specimen consisted of CD4+ or CD8+ T cells sorted from blood, obtained in a trial of the OX40 agonist ivuxolimab. These receptor sequences come from an adult with an advanced solid tumor such as melanoma, head and neck, liver or kidney cancer. The conserved cysteine and the conserved F or W are not part of the CDR3 here. Fields, in order: V gene, J gene, CDR3 protein.

>TRBV7-9|TRBJ1-1
ASSLGSTEAF
>TRBV10-1|TRBJ2-3
ASSEGGTDTQY
>TRBV11-2|TRBJ2-1
ASSLGHISYNEQF
>TRBV4-3|TRBJ2-7
ASSQPGRLPYEQY
>TRBV9|TRBJ2-7
ASSVGQGDEQY
>TRBV13|TRBJ2-5
ASSDRVETQY
>TRBV5-1|TRBJ2-7
ASSLGQGGYEQY
>TRBV25-1|TRBJ2-7
ASSGDKTYEQY
>TRBV27|TRBJ2-7
ASSWGQGVIYEQY
>TRBV9|TRBJ2-3
ASSAHEAQY
>TRBV27|TRBJ2-2
ASRGDPGELF
>TRBV5-6|TRBJ1-4
ASSLRYRVNEEKLF
>TRBV27|TRBJ2-6
ASSLSGANVLT
>TRBV4-3|TRBJ2-1
ASSSYEGAYNEQF
>TRBV27|TRBJ1-1
ASSLSPTGRGTEAF
>TRBV29-1|TRBJ2-1
SVEDSPNEQF
>TRBV19|TRBJ1-1
ASRRGYTEAF
>TRBV9|TRBJ1-2
ASSPPRGDGYT
>TRBV4-1|TRBJ2-5
ASKDFQETQY
>TRBV4-1|TRBJ1-1
ASSQAREQGNTEAF
>TRBV13|TRBJ1-1
ASSLLNTEAF
>TRBV19|TRBJ2-7
ASSMSSGQGFLEQY
>TRBV7-9|TRBJ2-1
ASSLKVSHEQF
>TRBV4-3|TRBJ2-7
ASSPSVAGYEQY
>TRBV13|TRBJ2-4
ASSLLVSKNIQY
>TRBV4-2|TRBJ1-1
ASSHFQGQDTEAF
>TRBV5-6|TRBJ1-6
ASVYRRARNSPLH
>TRBV6-1|TRBJ1-5
ASSEAWGSNQPQH
>TRBV12-5|TRBJ2-3
ASGLKRLAGNTDTQY
>TRBV2|TRBJ2-3
ASSDVLAGFSTDTQY
>TRBV7-3|TRBJ2-3
ASSLYGQSFSQY
>TRBV27|TRBJ2-6
ASSTGSSGANVLT
>TRBV30|TRBJ2-7
AWSAGPGLAEEYEQY
>TRBV6-6|TRBJ1-2
ASSYADRAYGYT
>TRBV10-1|TRBJ2-1
ASSVGTGTSGQF
>TRBV7-9|TRBJ2-7
ASSLSSASYEQY
>TRBV29-1|TRBJ1-1
SVAPQGTEAF
>TRBV7-2|TRBJ1-1
ASSLDRGTEAF
>TRBV7-9|TRBJ2-7
ASSSVYEQY
>TRBV7-9|TRBJ1-1
ASSLLGTANTEAF
>TRBV7-3|TRBJ2-3
ASSLTGQRDTQY
>TRBV29-1|TRBJ2-5
SVVGLGVQETQY
>TRBV4-1|TRBJ2-7
ASSHRRTGYEQY
>TRBV7-9|TRBJ1-1
ASSARTGNTEAF
>TRBV7-6|TRBJ1-1
ASSLAGGQLPGAF
>TRBV9|TRBJ2-2
ASSPHVSSGELF
>TRBV7-2|TRBJ2-1
ASSLTGTSYSYNEQF
>TRBV20-1|TRBJ2-7
SARQAPEQY
>TRBV6-5|TRBJ2-7
ASRGSYEQY
>TRBV27|TRBJ2-7
ASSSYYEQY
>TRBV9|TRBJ2-7
ASSGGPTGTAKQY